These 6 T cell receptor beta chains were all obtained from the same sample, sequenced in a study of human T cells and chemical hapten exposure. Each CDR3 protein is one row after TCRdb ran MiXCR on the RACE reads. The table records tens of thousands of distinct CDR3 sequences, roughly 8.5% of them present only once. Documented time point: patch test 2, 6 weeks after DPC sensitization. Described treatment: therapeutic diphenylcyclopropenone sensitization with weekly scalp DPC. Sample: whole blood, taken in connection with sensitization to the hapten diphenylcyclopropenone (DPC). The receptors shown here come from a woman aged 45 to 65 with alopecia areata. Some clones in this sample may be carry-over from other donors' samples.

The rearrangement uses TRBV18 and TRBJ2-6, with no clear D. The CDR3 has 16 residues. Germline assignment: CDR1 KGHSH and CDR2 LQKENI. V gave up 3 bases and J gave up 2 bases, with 11 bases separating them. CDR3 coding DNA: TGTGCCAGCTCACCTCTCATGGAACCTGGGGCCAACGTCCTGACTTTC. This sequence encodes CASSPLMEPGANVLTF.

This clonotype was found a few times. The V and J genes are TRBV28 and TRBJ2-7, with 7 bases identical to TRBD2. Trimming cost V 7 bases and J 2 bases; bases outside gene matches: 2. This CDR3 contains 12 residues. Germline values: CDR1 MDHEN, CDR2 SYDVKM. The CDR3 DNA reads TGTGCCAGCACAACTAGCGCCTACGAGCAGTACTTC. It encodes CASTTSAYEQYF.

The chain uses TRBV6-5 and TRBJ1-3; D remains ambiguous. The CDR3 has 13 amino acids. Germline values: CDR1 MNHEY, CDR2 SVGAGI. The germline V and J ends were trimmed by 4 bases and 0 bases, with 4 bases remaining between them. This CDR3 is CASSWGSGNTIYF. The CDR3 nucleotides are TGTGCCAGCAGTTGGGGCTCTGGAAACACCATATATTTT.

In this sample, this clonotype turned up a few times. The rearrangement uses TRBV12-5 and TRBJ2-2; D not resolved. The CDR3 runs to 12 residues. Looked up from germline, CDR1 is LGHNT and CDR2 is FRNRAP. The V gene lost 5 bases and the J gene lost 6 bases, with 7 bases spanning the gap. For the CDR3, the DNA is TGTGCTAGTGGTCCAGGTTCCGGGGAGCTGTTTTTT. Its translation: CASGPGSGELFF.

This clonotype was seen more than once but under ten times. J is TRBJ2-3 and V is TRBV5-4, with 14 bases that match TRBD2. The V segment lost 0 bases and the J segment 4 bases; nucleotides outside the gene matches: 1. CDR1 and CDR2 from the germline V gene are SGHNT and YYREEE (reference sequence). CDR3 size: 16 residues. The CDR3 region has the DNA TGTGCCAGCAGCTTGGGACTAGCGGGGGGGCCAGATACGCAGTATTTT. Residues: CASSLGLAGGPDTQYF.

This clonotype came up a few times. V is TRBV5-1 and J is TRBJ1-1, with 8 bases identical to TRBD1. This CDR3 has 13 residues. Germline CDR1 reads SGHRS; CDR2 reads YFSETQ. With 8 bases clipped from V and 4 bases from J, the junction kept 7 bases outside the gene matches. This CDR3 is CASRQGISTEAFF. CDR3 nucleotides: TGCGCCAGTCGACAGGGGATAAGCACTGAAGCTTTCTTT.